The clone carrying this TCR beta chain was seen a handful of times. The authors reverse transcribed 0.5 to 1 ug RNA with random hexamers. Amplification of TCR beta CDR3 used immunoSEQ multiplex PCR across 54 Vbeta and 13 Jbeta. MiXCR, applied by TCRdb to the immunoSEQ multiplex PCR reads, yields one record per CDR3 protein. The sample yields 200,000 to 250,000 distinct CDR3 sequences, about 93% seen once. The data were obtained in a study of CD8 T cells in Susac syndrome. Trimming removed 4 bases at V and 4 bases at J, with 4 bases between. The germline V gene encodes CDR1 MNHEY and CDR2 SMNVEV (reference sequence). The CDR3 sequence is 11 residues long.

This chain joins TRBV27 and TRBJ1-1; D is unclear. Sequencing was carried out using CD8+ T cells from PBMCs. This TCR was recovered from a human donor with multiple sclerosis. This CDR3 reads CASSSTTEAFF. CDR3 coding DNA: TGTGCCAGCAGTTCGACCACTGAAGCTTTCTTT.